This T cell receptor (beta chain) was captured in a study of T cell responses to AZD1222 COVID-19 vaccine (dated by TCRdb to the early 2020s). Regarding the complete study: Because spike-specific TCR depth and breadth did not differ between the two schedules, AZD1222 recipients who got a second dose at roughly 4 weeks were pooled with those who got a second dose at roughly 12 weeks. TCR sequencing was performed for 230 to 250 trial participants, of whom some 200 were given two doses of AZD1222 and some 26 were given two doses of MenACWY control vaccine. Trial participants were enrolled by age into subgroups of 18-55, 56-69 and 70-plus years, and about 150, 27 and 61 TCR-sequenced participants, respectively, were included in these subgroups.

The time point label for this specimen denotes: baseline before first vaccination. Vaccinee samples came from UK trials COV001 and COV002, including a single-blind randomized controlled phase 2/3 trial of AZD1222 (ChAdOx1 nCoV-19) in healthy adults. For TCRbeta chain sequencing, PBMC samples from trial participants were taken at day 0 and at day 28 after the second dose. This clone was seen a handful of times. The antigen it recognizes is unknown. No much larger clonotype is one base removed from it; base qualities were not supplied. Summary of the overall study and its limitations: Participants were mostly white British and included more females than males, and it was suggested by the authors that clonal diversity may have been underestimated. The 56-69-year group was small, and its depth increase did not reach significance, likely because of low power. Conclusions about previously exposed vaccinees are limited, since just a handful of AZD1222 recipients were seropositive for SARS-CoV-2 at baseline. Spike-specific TCR breadth and depth rose significantly after two AZD1222 doses compared with day 0 and with MenACWY recipients. Because no day 14 peak-response samples were available, the repertoires could be characterized only after the peak T cell response. CD4 TCRs associated with the vaccine covered the entire spike protein, and the dominant responses were in regions 160-218 and 743-854. Epitopes outside the regions mutated in the B.1.351 and B.1.1.7 variants were reportedly recognized by nearly half of the unique spike-specific TCRs.

CDR1 and CDR2, per the germline V gene (reference sequence), are MNHEY and SMNVEV. From its cysteine to its phenylalanine, the CDR3 spans 14 amino acids. Only the CDR3 DNA is retained, 42 bases long and in frame from the first base. Deletion took 3 bases off V and 6 bases off J, with a span of 15 bases between the germline ends. The CDR3 regions of human TCRbeta chains were subjected to immunosequencing. Processing in the source paper ran as follows. TCRs in the repertoires were compared against a reference library of SARS-CoV-2-specific TCRs that had been generated with the MIRA antigen-specificity platform. Breadth meant the fraction of unique TCRs that were SARS-CoV-2-associated, whereas depth meant the fraction of total T cells that were SARS-CoV-2-associated. Each spike-specific TCR was assigned to its reactive spike region and to a CD4 or CD8 class using the MIRA data. Log10-transformed breadth and depth values were compared by one-way ANOVA with Sidak's multiple comparisons tests. The immuneACCESS repertoire file appears here via TCRdb, limited to in-frame rearrangements. These files lack a portion of the clones; in checked studies, under half of the deficit traces to unresolved V genes, and the cause of the others is not known. V, J and clone size are those of that table, while D and trimming were read from the DNA. The sample data list under 150,000 clones, and roughly 87% of these were observed just once. The ten most abundant clones make up roughly 8% of the sample.

The receptor was isolated from an adult in good health. This sample comprised peripheral blood, obtained on day 0 of AZD1222 vaccination. The chain was built from TRBV27 and TRBJ2-7; perhaps TRBD2 is the D gene, with 5 bases matching. The CDR3 region: CASSFGGRVREQYF. The nucleotides read TGTGCCAGCAGTTTTGGTGGGAGAGTCCGCGAGCAGTACTTC.